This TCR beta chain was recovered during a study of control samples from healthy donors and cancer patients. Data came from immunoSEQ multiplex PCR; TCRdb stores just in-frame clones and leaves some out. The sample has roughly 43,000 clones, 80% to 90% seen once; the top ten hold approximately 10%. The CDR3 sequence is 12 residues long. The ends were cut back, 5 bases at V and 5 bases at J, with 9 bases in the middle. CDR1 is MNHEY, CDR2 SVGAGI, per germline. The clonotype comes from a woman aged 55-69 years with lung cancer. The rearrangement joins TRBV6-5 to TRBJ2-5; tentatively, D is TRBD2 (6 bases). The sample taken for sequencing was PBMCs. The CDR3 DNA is TGTGCCAGCAGTCTAACTAGCGAGACCCAGTACTTC. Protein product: CASSLTSETQYF.